The 27 T cell receptor beta chains reported below all come from one sample, sequenced in a study of cytomegalovirus exposure and HLA in healthy donors. The primer mix had 60 Vbeta and 13 Jbeta primers. Generated by immunoSEQ multiplex PCR, the TCRdb table keeps only in-frame clones and is missing some. This sample has about 160,000 clones, with about 85% found just once. Sequencing was done on a sample of PBMCs. Receptors were obtained from a boy younger than 10 in good health and CMV-seronegative.

This clone was counted once. V usage is TRBV4-2 and J usage is TRBJ2-1; TRBD1 matches at 7 bases. The CDR3 totals 12 residues. Germline V lookup: CDR1 LGHNA, CDR2 YNFKEQ. The V and J ends lost 6 bases and 9 bases, in that order; junction bases with no gene match: 5. The CDR3 is CASRETGIEQFF. The CDR3 coding sequence is TGTGCCAGCAGAGAGACAGGGATTGAGCAGTTCTTC.

The chain has TRBV6-6 and TRBJ1-1; 10 bases align to TRBD1. The CDR3 runs 15 residues. Trimming removed 5 bases from V and 4 bases from J; junction bases left unmatched: 7. Looked up from germline, CDR1 is MNHNY and CDR2 is SVGAGI (reference sequence). The CDR3 spells CASSATGTGVTEAFF. As DNA, the CDR3 is TGTGCCAGCAGTGCAACCGGGACAGGGGTCACTGAAGCTTTCTTT.

The gene calls are TRBV28 and TRBJ1-1; D possibly corresponds to TRBD1 (6 bases). CDR1 and CDR2 (germline): MDHEN, SYDVKM. The CDR3 sequence is 17 residues long. The V gene lost 2 bases and the J gene lost 0 bases, with 16 bases spanning the gap. The chain's CDR3 is CASSLGGSEKVNTEAFF. CDR3 DNA sequence: TGTGCCAGCAGTTTAGGGGGCAGCGAGAAGGTGAACACTGAAGCTTTCTTT.

This chain links TRBV28 with TRBJ2-7; perhaps TRBD1 as D (6 bases). Germline V gene lookup returns CDR1 MDHEN and CDR2 SYDVKM. CDR3 size: 12 residues. V was clipped by 3 bases and J by 7 bases, with 10 bases between them. CDR3 in amino acids: CASSFRGGEQYF. DNA of the CDR3: TGTGCCAGCAGTTTCAGGGGTGGTGAGCAGTACTTC.

The rearrangement uses TRBV30 and TRBJ2-5, with 7 bases fitting TRBD2. With 3 bases clipped from V and 2 bases from J, the junction kept 6 bases outside the gene matches. The CDR3 loop spans 14 amino acids. Per the germline V gene, CDR1 is GTSNPN and CDR2 is SVGIG (reference sequence). The CDR3 loop is CAWSDLAAQETQYF. DNA of the CDR3: TGTGCCTGGAGCGATCTAGCGGCTCAAGAGACCCAGTACTTC.

V and J are TRBV6-1 and TRBJ2-7; 11 nucleotides align to TRBD2. CDR3 length: 15 residues. J was trimmed by 0 bases and V by 5 bases; bases with no gene match: 3. CDR1 is MNHNS, CDR2 SASEGT, per germline. Written as DNA, the CDR3 is TGTGCCAGCAGTCTTACTAGCGGGAGCTCCTACGAGCAGTACTTC. Translation: CASSLTSGSSYEQYF.

This clone was counted only a few times. V and J are TRBV27 and TRBJ2-7; 9 positions match TRBD2. The CDR3 contains 13 residues. The V gene end was trimmed by 6 bases and the J gene end by 0 bases; junction bases not matched to a gene: 0. The germline CDR1 and CDR2 sequences are MNHEY and SMNVEV (reference sequence). Here the CDR3 DNA reads TGTGCCAGCAGGGGACTAGCCTCCTACGAGCAGTACTTC. It codes for CASRGLASYEQYF.

The J gene is TRBJ2-3, the V gene TRBV4-2, with 13 bases aligning to TRBD2. V shed 2 bases, J shed 4 bases, and the junction held 3 bases outside the gene matches. This CDR3 spans 16 amino acids. Looked up from germline, CDR1 is LGHNA and CDR2 is YNFKEQ. The DNA of the CDR3 is TGTGCCAGCAGCCAAACTAGCGGGGGGGCCGCAGATACGCAGTATTTT. Translation: CASSQTSGGAADTQYF.

V and J are TRBV10-2 and TRBJ2-3; 9 nucleotides line up with TRBD1. Looked up from germline, CDR1 is WSHSY and CDR2 is SAAADI. After removal of 5 bases from V and 9 bases from J, the junction contained 3 bases not matched to a gene. The CDR3 consists of 12 residues. CDR3 sequence reads: CASSPGQGTQYF. The CDR3 DNA follows: TGCGCCAGCAGTCCGGGACAGGGCACGCAGTATTTT.

The chain joins TRBV30 to TRBJ2-7, with D unclear. The V and J ends lost 5 bases and 2 bases respectively, with 7 bases between them. There are 11 residues in the CDR3. CDR1 is GTSNPN and CDR2 is SVGIG in the germline V gene (reference sequence). The CDR3 spells CAWAGAYEQYF. The DNA for the CDR3 is TGTGCCTGGGCAGGTGCCTACGAGCAGTACTTC.

V is TRBV29-1 and J is TRBJ1-1; a possible D gene is TRBD1 (5 bases). Trimming removed 3 bases from V and 0 bases from J, with 8 bases in between. Germline CDR1 SQVTM, CDR2 ANQGSEA. The CDR3 contains 13 residues. The CDR3 DNA reads TGCAGCGTTGACCGGGGGATGAACACTGAAGCTTTCTTT. Its protein is CSVDRGMNTEAFF.

The chain uses TRBV6-5 and TRBJ2-1; 7 bases agree with TRBD1. Germline CDR1 and CDR2: MNHEY and SVGAGI. The CDR3 is 16 amino acids. The V gene end was trimmed by 2 bases and the J gene end by 0 bases; junction bases not matched to a gene: 4. CDR3 protein: CASSYLQGSSYNEQFF. The CDR3 DNA is TGTGCCAGCAGTTACCTACAGGGGAGCTCCTACAATGAGCAGTTCTTC.

Details on this clone: A read error may account for a junction end that differs from germline. The chain employs TRBV7-9 and TRBJ2-7, with 9 nucleotides matching TRBD1. The CDR3 spans 14 residues. Germline loops: CDR1 SEHNR, CDR2 FQNEAQ (reference sequence). CDR3 coding DNA: TGTTCCAGCAGCTCGGGACAGGGTACCTACGAGCAGTACTTC. Its translation: CSSSSGQGTYEQYF.

V and J are TRBV5-6 and TRBJ2-3, with 9 bases fitting TRBD2. V was clipped by 4 bases and J by 2 bases; unmatched bases: 5. The CDR3 is made up of 15 amino acids. The germline CDR1 and CDR2 sequences are SGHDT and YYEEEE. CDR3 loop: CASSLIAGATDTQYF. The DNA of the CDR3 is TGTGCCAGCAGCCTAATAGCGGGAGCCACAGATACGCAGTATTTT.

This clone has a handful of counts. The chain uses TRBV2 and TRBJ2-1; 9 bases agree with TRBD1. This CDR3 contains 13 residues. With V trimmed by 6 bases and J by 10 bases, 7 bases remained unmatched. CDR1 SNHLY and CDR2 FYNNEI come from the germline V gene. CDR3 amino acids: CASSPDRGGEQFF. The CDR3 nucleotides are TGTGCCAGCAGCCCGGACAGGGGAGGGGAGCAGTTCTTC.

This chain joins TRBV27 and TRBJ1-5; D perhaps matches TRBD1 (6 bases). V was clipped by 4 bases and J by 2 bases, with 12 bases between them. CDR3 length equals 15 residues. Germline CDR1 is MNHEY and CDR2 is SMNVEV (reference sequence). This chain's CDR3 is CASSSQGPRNQPQHF. The CDR3 region has the DNA TGTGCCAGCAGTTCTCAGGGGCCACGCAATCAGCCCCAGCATTTT.

The chain joins TRBV28 to TRBJ1-1; 7 nucleotides line up with TRBD1. Germline CDR1 MDHEN, CDR2 SYDVKM. The ends lost 3 bases at V and 3 bases at J; junction bases unmatched: 16. CDR3 length equals 18 residues. The chain's CDR3 is CASSFGGRGSFRDTEAFF. For the CDR3, the DNA is TGTGCCAGCAGTTTCGGGGGCAGGGGGAGTTTTCGAGACACTGAAGCTTTCTTT.

V usage is TRBV7-6 and J usage is TRBJ2-3; a possible D gene is TRBD2 (6 bases). The CDR3 contains 15 residues. Germline V gene lookup returns CDR1 SGHVS and CDR2 FNYEAQ. V was trimmed by 4 bases and J by 3 bases, leaving 14 bases between them. The CDR3 sequence: CASSSVPAGTDTQYF. The CDR3 DNA follows: TGTGCCAGCAGCTCTGTCCCCGCGGGGACAGATACGCAGTATTTT. Together with reference TRBV7-6 and TRBJ2-3, the CDR3 gives the full variable domain: GAGVSQSPRYKVTKRGQDVALRCDPISGHVSLYWYRQALGQGPEFLTYFNYEAQQDKSGLPNDRFSAERPEGSISTLTIQRTEQRDSAMYRCASSSVPAGTDTQYFGPGTRLTVL.

The genes are TRBV7-9 and TRBJ2-3; 8 nucleotides align to TRBD2. V lost 6 bases and J lost 4; bases outside the gene matches: 6. This CDR3 has 14 residues. CDR1 is SEHNR and CDR2 is FQNEAQ in the germline V gene (reference sequence). This CDR3 is CASRETSVSDTQYF. Here the CDR3 DNA reads TGTGCCAGCAGGGAGACTAGCGTGTCAGATACGCAGTATTTT.

In this sample, this clone turned up once. V usage is TRBV5-4 and J usage is TRBJ1-2; no firm D call. Germline V gives CDR1 SGHNT, CDR2 YYREEE (reference sequence). Trimming took 4 bases from V and 1 from J, leaving 2 bases between them. CDR3 size: 11 residues. CDR3 in DNA: TGTGCCAGCAGCCTTAACTATGGCTACACCTTC. Amino acid sequence: CASSLNYGYTF.

The chain employs TRBV6-1 and TRBJ2-4; a possible D gene is TRBD1 (6 bases). Germline CDR1 MNHNS, CDR2 SASEGT. This CDR3 has 13 amino acids. With 6 bases removed from V and 4 bases from J, the gap between germline ends came to 10 bases. The CDR3 nucleotides are TGTGCCAGCAGAGGACAGCAGAAAAACATTCAGTACTTC. Amino acids: CASRGQQKNIQYF.

The chain joins TRBV11-2 to TRBJ2-7; D unresolved. In germline, CDR1 is SGHAT, CDR2 FQNNGV. The CDR3 covers 11 residues. V gave up 5 bases and J gave up 6 bases, with 8 bases separating them. DNA of the CDR3: TGTGCCAGCAGCGCACAGCTCGAGCAGTACTTC. Translating it yields CASSAQLEQYF.

This rearrangement joins TRBV27 to TRBJ2-4; 9 nucleotides match TRBD1. After removal of 4 bases from V and 8 bases from J, the junction contained 12 bases not matched to a gene. This CDR3 is built from 16 residues. From germline, CDR1 is MNHEY and CDR2 SMNVEV (reference sequence). The CDR3 loop is CASSSPLRTGVHIQYF. In DNA, the CDR3 is TGTGCCAGCAGTTCCCCCCTTAGGACAGGGGTTCACATTCAGTACTTC.

The CDR3 DNA reads TGTGCCAGCAGTTGGTTATCACAGGGGGACACCTATGGCTACACCTTC. It codes for CASSWLSQGDTYGYTF. This chain uses TRBV6-5 with TRBJ1-2; TRBD1 matches at 8 bases. With V trimmed by 4 bases and J by 4 bases, 11 bases remained unmatched. In germline, CDR1 is MNHEY, CDR2 SVGAGI. The CDR3 has 16 amino acids.

This clone was detected once. The rearrangement joins TRBV6-6 to TRBJ1-2, with 9 bases fitting TRBD1. Trimming removed 2 bases from V and 7 bases from J; junction bases left unmatched: 11. The CDR3 contains 16 residues. The germline gives CDR1 MNHNY, CDR2 SVGAGI (reference sequence). The CDR3 region has the DNA TGTGCCAGCAGTTACAGCCCCGGGACAGGGCTTGGTGGCTACACCTTC. Amino acids: CASSYSPGTGLGGYTF.

The CDR3 region is CASSDFPGVGDEKLFF. CDR3 DNA: TGTGCCAGCAGTGACTTCCCGGGGGTGGGCGATGAAAAACTGTTTTTT. This chain links TRBV28 with TRBJ1-4, with D possibly being TRBD1 (5 bases). Trimming took 5 bases from V and 6 from J, leaving 19 bases between them. The CDR3 length is 16 residues. CDR1 MDHEN and CDR2 SYDVKM come from the germline V gene.

The genes are TRBV29-1 and TRBJ2-6, with D unclear. CDR3 length: 16 residues. Looked up from germline, CDR1 is SQVTM and CDR2 is ANQGSEA. Trimming stripped 0 bases from V and 0 bases from J, with 9 bases between. The CDR3 spells CSVEDLGRSGANVLTF. CDR3 in DNA: TGCAGCGTTGAAGATCTGGGCCGCTCTGGGGCCAACGTCCTGACTTTC.